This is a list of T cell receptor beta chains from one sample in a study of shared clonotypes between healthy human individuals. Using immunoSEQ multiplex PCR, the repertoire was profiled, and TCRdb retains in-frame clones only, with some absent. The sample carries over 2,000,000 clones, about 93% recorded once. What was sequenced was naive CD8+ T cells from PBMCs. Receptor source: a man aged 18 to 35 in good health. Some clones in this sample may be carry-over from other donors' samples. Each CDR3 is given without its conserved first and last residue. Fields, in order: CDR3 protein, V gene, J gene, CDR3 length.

CDR3aa: ASSRERGSAEKLF; v_gene: TRBV6-1; j_gene: TRBJ1-4; len: 13
CDR3aa: ASGRTGNNTEAF; v_gene: TRBV23-1; j_gene: TRBJ1-1; len: 12
CDR3aa: SVGTGSYEQY; v_gene: TRBV29-1; j_gene: TRBJ2-7; len: 10
CDR3aa: ASSLWSGRSYEQY; v_gene: TRBV27; j_gene: TRBJ2-7; len: 13
CDR3aa: ASVQGRGEQY; v_gene: TRBV4-1; j_gene: NA; len: 10
CDR3aa: ASSLRGSVSYEQY; v_gene: TRBV7-6; j_gene: TRBJ2-7; len: 13
CDR3aa: ASQFNHEQY; v_gene: TRBV25-1; j_gene: TRBJ2-7; len: 9
CDR3aa: ASSSRDRDAYEQY; v_gene: TRBV11-2; j_gene: TRBJ2-7; len: 13
CDR3aa: SVEDLGSYEQY; v_gene: TRBV29-1; j_gene: TRBJ2-7; len: 11
CDR3aa: ASRLDRGSQETQY; v_gene: TRBV19; j_gene: TRBJ2-5; len: 13
CDR3aa: ASSEGDRGRVETQY; v_gene: TRBV9; j_gene: TRBJ2-5; len: 14
CDR3aa: ASRTGGTGELF; v_gene: TRBV7-9; j_gene: TRBJ2-2; len: 11
CDR3aa: ASSSTGGPSYEQY; v_gene: TRBV28; j_gene: TRBJ2-7; len: 13
CDR3aa: ASSVGFSLGVSEQY; v_gene: TRBV9; j_gene: TRBJ2-7; len: 14
CDR3aa: AISNSGISYEQY; v_gene: TRBV10-3; j_gene: TRBJ2-7; len: 12
CDR3aa: ASSLSRELADTQY; v_gene: TRBV5-5; j_gene: TRBJ2-3; len: 13
CDR3aa: ASSLDRASLGEQY; v_gene: TRBV5-4; j_gene: TRBJ2-7; len: 13
CDR3aa: ASRDRGIETQY; v_gene: TRBV10-2; j_gene: TRBJ2-5; len: 11
CDR3aa: ASSQSGVEQF; v_gene: TRBV25-1; j_gene: TRBJ2-1; len: 10
CDR3aa: AWSPTSPSEHPKRNTGELF; v_gene: TRBV30; j_gene: TRBJ2-2; len: 19
CDR3aa: ASSPFGPAHEQY; v_gene: TRBV27; j_gene: TRBJ2-7; len: 12
CDR3aa: ASSVWTGGAEETQY; v_gene: TRBV2; j_gene: TRBJ2-5; len: 14
CDR3aa: ASSLSHPTYYEQY; v_gene: TRBV27; j_gene: TRBJ2-7; len: 13
CDR3aa: ASSDGGKQETQY; v_gene: TRBV6-1; j_gene: TRBJ2-5; len: 12
CDR3aa: ASSPEDSYHEQY; v_gene: TRBV27; j_gene: TRBJ2-7; len: 12
CDR3aa: ASSLGRQQIQETQY; v_gene: TRBV7-9; j_gene: TRBJ2-5; len: 14
CDR3aa: ASSLSDSSEQY; v_gene: TRBV11-2; j_gene: TRBJ2-7; len: 11
CDR3aa: ASSLLTVAPLPGYEQY; v_gene: TRBV5-1; j_gene: TRBJ2-7; len: 16
CDR3aa: ASSLSIRGKGNEQY; v_gene: TRBV27; j_gene: TRBJ2-7; len: 14
CDR3aa: ASSVLRDKIGEQF; v_gene: TRBV9; j_gene: TRBJ2-1; len: 13
CDR3aa: ASSPGPQYGYT; v_gene: TRBV27; j_gene: TRBJ1-2; len: 11
CDR3aa: ASSLIGPPSPYNEQF; v_gene: TRBV11-2; j_gene: TRBJ2-1; len: 15
CDR3aa: ASSQVGRPEKTYEQY; v_gene: TRBV4-1; j_gene: TRBJ2-7; len: 15
CDR3aa: ATGGTGGQF; v_gene: TRBV15; j_gene: TRBJ2-1; len: 9
CDR3aa: SVMRQGPYEQY; v_gene: TRBV29-1; j_gene: TRBJ2-7; len: 11
CDR3aa: ATSRDGDLNQPQH; v_gene: TRBV15; j_gene: TRBJ1-5; len: 13
CDR3aa: ASSLDRASGANVLT; v_gene: TRBV11-2; j_gene: TRBJ2-6; len: 14
CDR3aa: ATSTPWWGGGNTIY; v_gene: TRBV15; j_gene: TRBJ1-3; len: 14
CDR3aa: ASSQDYGSGLAGINEQF; v_gene: TRBV4-3; j_gene: TRBJ2-1; len: 17
CDR3aa: ASSSPGQLYGYT; v_gene: TRBV7-8; j_gene: TRBJ1-2; len: 12
CDR3aa: ASSLAERDNEQF; v_gene: TRBV5-6; j_gene: TRBJ2-1; len: 12
CDR3aa: ASSPPLMNTEAF; v_gene: TRBV11-2; j_gene: TRBJ1-1; len: 12
CDR3aa: ASTGHNEQF; v_gene: TRBV6-5; j_gene: TRBJ2-1; len: 9
CDR3aa: AFSGWGRNQPQH; v_gene: TRBV28; j_gene: TRBJ1-5; len: 12
CDR3aa: ASSNRGTNQPQH; v_gene: TRBV6-1; j_gene: TRBJ1-5; len: 12
CDR3aa: ASSAYGSVNEKLF; v_gene: TRBV27; j_gene: TRBJ1-4; len: 13
CDR3aa: ASSPRRDSSSTDTQY; v_gene: TRBV7-9; j_gene: TRBJ2-3; len: 15
CDR3aa: ASSLYEGGDEQF; v_gene: TRBV27; j_gene: TRBJ2-1; len: 12
CDR3aa: ASSVAAGATDTQY; v_gene: TRBV9; j_gene: TRBJ2-3; len: 13
CDR3aa: ASSTRRGARVIQY; v_gene: TRBV28; j_gene: TRBJ2-4; len: 13
CDR3aa: ASSFNVYGLRGQETQY; v_gene: TRBV28; j_gene: TRBJ2-5; len: 16